This passage covers 11 T cell receptor beta chains from one sample sequenced in a study of blood T cell repertoires in COVID-19 (TCRdb year 2020). Libraries were constructed by the immunoSEQ multiplex PCR assay. Here the immuneACCESS table is served through TCRdb, limited to in-frame sequences with V and J called. Missing clones are a known gap in these copies; in checked studies unresolved V genes cover under half, and the rest lacks a known reason. The sample contains 150,000 to 200,000 clones, roughly 88% of them found a single time. The ten largest clonotypes hold roughly 2.3% of the sample. Sequenced: peripheral blood. The origin of the receptors is a man younger than 30 with acute or convalescent COVID-19.

This clone was seen a handful of times. The chain is built from TRBV2 and TRBJ1-6; a weak D match, TRBD1 (6 bases). CDR1 and CDR2 (germline): SNHLY, FYNNEI. V shed 3 bases and J shed 9 bases, with 15 bases lying between them. This CDR3 is built from 15 residues. The CDR3 nucleotides are TGTGCCAGCAGTGATCCCGCGGGGGCTGGTTCACCCCTCCACTTT. The encoded protein is CASSDPAGAGSPLHF.

CDR3: CASSQPLDNEQFF. CDR3 nucleotides: TGTGCCAGCAGCCAACCCCTTGACAATGAGCAGTTCTTC. This sequence joins TRBV3-1 (or the pseudogene TRBV3-2) and TRBJ2-1, with D hard to call. Germline CDR1 is LGHDT and CDR2 is YNNKEL (reference sequence). Trimming took off 2 bases at V and 5 bases at J, with 7 bases between the two ends. The CDR3 sequence is 13 residues long.

The chain combines TRBV11-2 with TRBJ1-5; 7 positions match TRBD1. Trimming at V came to 0 bases and at J to 3 bases, leaving 2 bases not matched to a gene. The CDR3 spans 15 residues. CDR1 is SGHAT and CDR2 is FQNNGV in the germline V gene. CDR3: CASSLEQGINQPQHF. CDR3 nucleotide sequence: TGTGCCAGCAGCTTAGAACAGGGGATCAATCAGCCCCAGCATTTT.

The genes are TRBV7-2 and TRBJ2-7; 8 nucleotides line up with TRBD1. Trimming cost V 5 bases and J 2 bases; bases outside gene matches: 5. The CDR3 extends over 14 amino acids. Germline loops: CDR1 SGHTA, CDR2 FQGNSA. The CDR3 bases are TGTGCCAGCAGCCCTGGGGACAGGCCCTACGAGCAGTACTTC. Encoded protein: CASSPGDRPYEQYF.

V is TRBV5-5 and J is TRBJ1-1; D unclear. V gave up 0 bases and J gave up 5 bases, with 14 bases separating them. Germline V gives CDR1 SGHKS, CDR2 YYEKEE (reference sequence). This CDR3 spans 15 amino acids. The CDR3 spells CASSLEEGWETEAFF. DNA of the CDR3: TGTGCCAGCAGCTTGGAGGAGGGCTGGGAGACTGAAGCTTTCTTT.

This chain links TRBV30 with TRBJ2-7; TRBD1 might be the D (7 bases). The CDR3 extends over 15 amino acids. Trimming left V 0 bases short and J 3 bases short, with 15 bases between. From germline, CDR1 is GTSNPN and CDR2 SVGIG (reference sequence). The CDR3 DNA reads TGTGCCTGGAGTGTACCTCGACAGGGACTCTACGAGCAGTACTTC. Residues: CAWSVPRQGLYEQYF.

V and J are TRBV12-3 or TRBV12-4 and TRBJ2-7; 7 bases are a match to TRBD1. The CDR3 is made up of 13 amino acids. The V gene end was trimmed by 7 bases and the J gene end by 5 bases; junction bases not matched to a gene: 8. The CDR3 spells CASNRDSLNEQYF. CDR3 in DNA: TGTGCCAGCAACCGGGACAGTTTGAACGAGCAGTACTTC.

J is TRBJ1-6 and V is TRBV19; 7 bases line up with TRBD1. The length of the CDR3 is 16 residues. V shed 2 bases and J 10 bases; nucleotides not matched to a gene: 11. CDR1 and CDR2 from the germline V gene are LNHDA and SQIVND (reference sequence). The CDR3 loop is CASSIKKGRGESPLHF. CDR3 sequence (DNA): TGTGCCAGTAGTATAAAAAAGGGCAGGGGGGAATCACCCCTCCACTTT. The full variable domain, rest sourced from reference TRBV19 and TRBJ1-6, is DGGITQSPKYLFRKEGQNVTLSCEQNLNHDAMYWYRQDPGQGLRLIYYSQIVNDFQKGDIAEGYSVSREKKESFPLTVTSAQKNPTAFYLCASSIKKGRGESPLHFGNGTRLTVT.

J is TRBJ1-2 and V is TRBV12-3 or TRBV12-4; TRBD1 matches 7 bases. The CDR3 runs to 12 residues. V shed 8 bases and J 8 bases; nucleotides not matched to a gene: 8. The CDR3 DNA reads TGTGCCAGCCTCGACAGGGTAGGCGGCTACACCTTC. It encodes CASLDRVGGYTF.

The chain employs TRBV30 and TRBJ2-7, with D possibly being TRBD1 (6 bases). The germline V gene has CDR1 GTSNPN and CDR2 SVGIG (reference sequence). Deletions cut 5 bases from V and 4 bases from J, with 6 bases between. CDR3 size: 10 residues. DNA of the CDR3: TGTGCCTGGGGACAGTACGAGCAGTACTTC. Translated, it gives CAWGQYEQYF.

This chain uses TRBV4-2 with TRBJ1-3, with TRBD1 identical over 10 bases. Trimming at V came to 0 bases and at J to 5 bases, leaving 4 bases not matched to a gene. CDR3 length: 16 amino acids. CDR1 and CDR2 (germline): LGHNA, YNFKEQ. CDR3 region: CASSQEGDRGRNTIYF. CDR3 DNA: TGTGCCAGCAGCCAAGAGGGGGACAGGGGTCGAAACACCATATATTTT.